What follows are 30 T cell receptor beta chains derived from one specimen sequenced in a study of beta chain features in type 1 diabetes. What was sequenced were expressed TCRB transcripts, since all of the isolated RNA had been reverse transcribed. TCRdb's table, derived via immunoSEQ multiplex PCR, lists solely in-frame clones and lacks some. This table holds 350,000 to 400,000 clones, roughly 15% found once. Material: naive CD4+ T cells from blood. These receptors originate from a woman in her late teens or twenties in good health.

The rearrangement uses TRBV5-4 and TRBJ1-1, with 7 bases matching TRBD1. The ends lost 2 bases at V and 7 bases at J; junction bases unmatched: 8. The CDR3 covers 14 residues. The germline V gene has CDR1 SGHNT and CDR2 YYREEE (reference sequence). CDR3 DNA: TGTGCCAGCAGCTTCGGGACAGACAAGGATGAAGCTTTCTTT. This gives the protein CASSFGTDKDEAFF. The whole variable domain, remainder taken from reference TRBV5-4 and TRBJ1-1, is ETGVTQSPTHLIKTRGQQVTLRCSSQSGHNTVSWYQQALGQGPQFIFQYYREEENGRGNFPPRFSGLQFPNYSSELNVNALELDDSALYLCASSFGTDKDEAFFGQGTRLTVV.

V gene TRBV27 combines with J gene TRBJ1-2; TRBD1 matches at 8 bases. The CDR3 runs 14 residues. The J segment lost 3 bases and the V segment lost 4 bases, leaving 4 bases of the junction unmatched. The germline gives CDR1 MNHEY, CDR2 SMNVEV (reference sequence). The CDR3 sequence is CASSSGQGYYGYTF. The CDR3 bases are TGTGCCAGCAGTTCAGGACAGGGCTACTATGGCTACACCTTC.

The V call is TRBV7-2, the J call TRBJ2-3; D perhaps matches TRBD2 (6 bases). Trimming cost V 4 bases and J 3 bases, with 8 bases left between them. The length of the CDR3 is 13 residues. Per the germline V gene, CDR1 is SGHTA and CDR2 is FQGNSA. The CDR3 loop is CASSSSATDTQYF. The CDR3 DNA is TGTGCCAGCAGCTCTAGCGCTACAGATACGCAGTATTTT.

The chain combines TRBV5-6 with TRBJ2-4, with D perhaps TRBD2 (5 bases). CDR3 length: 15 amino acids. V lost 1 base and J lost 6, with 14 bases in between. The germline V gene encodes CDR1 SGHDT and CDR2 YYEEEE. The CDR3 coding sequence is TGTGCCAGCAGCTTGTTCCAGACCCGGGGAAACATTCAGTACTTC. Its translation is CASSLFQTRGNIQYF.

This clone was observed a handful of times. The gene calls are TRBV5-6 and TRBJ1-5; maybe TRBD1 (5 bases). The CDR3 totals 14 residues. Germline V gene data show CDR1 as SGHDT and CDR2 as YYEEEE. V shed 6 bases and J shed 7 bases, with 17 bases lying between them. The CDR3 protein is CASTTAGPGQPQHF. The CDR3 DNA follows: TGTGCCAGCACGACGGCAGGGCCCGGCCAGCCCCAGCATTTT.

This clone has just a few counts. The V call is TRBV18, the J call TRBJ1-2, with 7 bases aligning to TRBD1. CDR3 length: 15 amino acids. Germline CDR1 KGHSH, CDR2 LQKENI. V was pared by 6 bases and J by 3 bases, with 10 bases of the junction left unmatched. CDR3 loop: CASSSGRGDDYGYTF. The CDR3 nucleotides read TGTGCCAGCTCGTCCGGCAGGGGGGACGACTATGGCTACACCTTC.

This rearrangement joins TRBV5-6 to TRBJ1-2, with D possibly matching TRBD1 (5 bases). From germline, CDR1 is SGHDT and CDR2 YYEEEE. This CDR3 region has 14 residues. Trimming removed 5 bases from V and 8 bases from J, with 19 bases in between. DNA for the CDR3: TGTGCCAGCAGTTCTTACGGGACTTCTGGGGGCTACACCTTC. It is translated as CASSSYGTSGGYTF.

V and J are TRBV14 and TRBJ1-2; D is perhaps TRBD1 (5 bases). V was clipped by 4 bases and J by 4 bases, with 16 bases between them. Germline CDR1 reads SGHDN; CDR2 reads FVKESK. This CDR3 has 15 amino acids. The CDR3 here is CASSLYSDSSYGYTF. The CDR3 region has the DNA TGTGCCAGCAGCCTATATTCCGACAGCTCCTATGGCTACACCTTC.

Only a few counts were recorded for this clone. V is TRBV14 and J is TRBJ2-5; 7 bases fit TRBD1. The CDR3 extends over 13 amino acids. The germline CDR1 and CDR2 sequences are SGHDN and FVKESK. J lost 5 bases, V lost 1 base, and 1 base had no gene match. This CDR3 reads CASSQAGQETQYF. CDR3 nucleotide sequence: TGTGCCAGCAGCCAAGCGGGACAGGAGACCCAGTACTTC. The full variable domain, with the rest looked up from reference TRBV14 and TRBJ2-5, is EAGVTQFPSHSVIEKGQTVTLRCDPISGHDNLYWYRRVMGKEIKFLLHFVKESKQDESGMPNNRFLAERTGGTYSTLKVQPAELEDSGVYFCASSQAGQETQYFGPGTRLLVL.

This clone was seen only a few times. The rearrangement links TRBV5-4 to TRBJ2-1; D is perhaps TRBD1 (6 bases). The germline V gene has CDR1 SGHNT and CDR2 YYREEE (reference sequence). The V end was cut by 3 bases, the J end by 8 bases, with 12 bases between. The CDR3 totals 13 residues. For the CDR3, the DNA is TGTGCCAGCAGCTCACAGGGTATGGATGAGCAGTTCTTC. Protein product: CASSSQGMDEQFF.

This clone was counted a few times. DNA for the CDR3: TGTGCCAGCAGTTACTCGAACAGCCGCGGCTACACCTTC. This sequence encodes CASSYSNSRGYTF. The chain joins TRBV6-5 to TRBJ1-2; D is uncertain. V shed 0 bases and J shed 8 bases, with 10 bases lying between them. This CDR3 is built from 13 residues. Germline V lookup: CDR1 MNHEY, CDR2 SVGAGI.

A few counts support this clone. V and J are TRBV5-1 and TRBJ1-1, with D possibly being TRBD1 (6 bases). V was clipped by 4 bases and J by 0 bases, with 13 bases between them. The CDR3 has 15 residues. Germline assignment: CDR1 SGHRS and CDR2 YFSETQ. CDR3 loop: CASSDGQTMNTEAFF. Here the CDR3 DNA reads TGCGCCAGCAGCGATGGACAGACGATGAACACTGAAGCTTTCTTT.

This clone was observed a few times. The V call is TRBV5-1, the J call TRBJ2-3; D might be TRBD2 (5 bases). V lost 2 bases, J lost 6 bases, and 10 bases lay in between. Germline CDR1 reads SGHRS; CDR2 reads YFSETQ. The length of the CDR3 is 13 residues. CDR3 in DNA: TGCGCCAGCAGCTTAAGAAGGGAGGATACGCAGTATTTT. Protein product: CASSLRREDTQYF.

The V call is TRBV5-6, the J call TRBJ2-7; D unresolved. V was pared by 2 bases and J by 0 bases, with 12 bases between. Germline V lookup: CDR1 SGHDT, CDR2 YYEEEE. The CDR3 is made up of 15 amino acids. The CDR3 DNA is TGTGCCAGCAGCTTCCCCCTGGAGAGCTCCTACGAGCAGTACTTC. Translating it yields CASSFPLESSYEQYF.

In this sample, this clone turned up a few times. The V gene is TRBV30, the J gene TRBJ2-7, with TRBD1 matching over 7 bases. V dropped 7 bases and J dropped 7; count of bases not matched to a gene: 13. Germline values: CDR1 GTSNPN, CDR2 SVGIG (reference sequence). The CDR3 sequence is 13 residues long. CDR3 coding DNA: TGTGCCTACCAACAGGGGCCTTCCGGGGAGCAGTACTTC. This sequence encodes CAYQQGPSGEQYF.

This clone turned up a few times. The rearrangement links TRBV18 to TRBJ2-2, with a possible D match to TRBD1 (6 bases). The V and J ends lost 5 bases and 7 bases respectively, with 14 bases between them. This CDR3 comprises 14 residues. Per the germline V gene, CDR1 is KGHSH and CDR2 is LQKENI. CDR3 nucleotide sequence: TGTGCCAGCTCAACGAGACAGGTGGACGGGGAGCTGTTTTTT. This sequence encodes CASSTRQVDGELFF.

J is TRBJ2-5 and V is TRBV6-5; D not resolved. Germline V gene data show CDR1 as MNHEY and CDR2 as SVGAGI. CDR3 length: 12 residues. Trimming took 6 bases from V and 3 from J, leaving 8 bases between them. This CDR3 reads CASRNQEETQYF. CDR3 in DNA: TGTGCCAGCAGAAACCAGGAAGAGACCCAGTACTTC.

The chain has TRBV18 and TRBJ2-1, with TRBD2 identical over 10 bases. J was trimmed by 4 bases and V by 4 bases; bases with no gene match: 19. CDR3 length: 20 amino acids. Germline assignment: CDR1 KGHSH and CDR2 LQKENI. In DNA form, the CDR3 reads TGTGCCAGCTCACGACGACAGGGGCGCCGGACTAGCGGAGGATACAATGAGCAGTTCTTC. This encodes CASSRRQGRRTSGGYNEQFF.

The genes are TRBV5-4 and TRBJ2-1, with D perhaps matching TRBD2 (6 bases). CDR1 SGHNT and CDR2 YYREEE come from the germline V gene (reference sequence). The CDR3 consists of 15 residues. With 1 base removed from V and 6 bases from J, the gap between germline ends came to 14 bases. CDR3 in amino acids: CASSLLEGGGNEQFF. CDR3 nucleotide sequence: TGTGCCAGCAGCTTGCTTGAGGGAGGAGGCAATGAGCAGTTCTTC.

This clone was found a few times. The chain employs TRBV5-1 and TRBJ2-7; the D is unclear. Germline CDR1 and CDR2: SGHRS and YFSETQ. The V gene lost 4 bases and the J gene lost 4 bases, with 9 bases spanning the gap. CDR3 length: 12 amino acids. CDR3 coding DNA: TGCGCCAGCAGCCTGACTGGATACGAGCAGTACTTC. Translation gives CASSLTGYEQYF.

This clone was detected only a few times. CDR3 region: CASSQTSGSYEQYF. The DNA of the CDR3 is TGCGCCAGCAGCCAGACTAGCGGGAGTTACGAGCAGTACTTC. V and J are TRBV5-1 and TRBJ2-7; 12 positions match TRBD2. Germline V CDR1 and CDR2: SGHRS, YFSETQ. Trimming at V came to 4 bases and at J to 4 bases, leaving 3 bases not matched to a gene. This CDR3 is 14 amino acids long.

Only a few counts were recorded for this clone. V gene TRBV9 combines with J gene TRBJ2-2; 7 positions agree with TRBD1. The CDR3 has 16 residues. Looked up from germline, CDR1 is SGDLS and CDR2 is YYNGEE. V lost 1 base, J lost 1 base, and 4 bases stayed unmatched. This CDR3 reads CASSVRRTGNTGELFF. The CDR3 DNA follows: TGTGCCAGCAGCGTAAGACGGACAGGGAACACCGGGGAGCTGTTTTTT. The full variable domain, in which reference TRBV9 and TRBJ2-2 provide the parts outside the CDR3, is DSGVTQTPKHLITATGQRVTLRCSPRSGDLSVYWYQQSLDQGLQFLIQYYNGEERAKGNILERFSAQQFPDLHSELNLSSLELGDSALYFCASSVRRTGNTGELFFGEGSRLTVL.

The genes are TRBV18 and TRBJ1-4, with 8 bases lining up with TRBD1. CDR3 size: 15 residues. Looked up from germline, CDR1 is KGHSH and CDR2 is LQKENI. V lost 6 bases to trimming and J lost 0 bases; unmatched junction nucleotides: 3. CDR3: CASSEQGATNEKLFF. The CDR3 DNA sequence: TGTGCCAGCTCGGAACAGGGGGCAACTAATGAAAAACTGTTTTTT.

J is TRBJ2-7 and V is TRBV18, with a weak D call TRBD1 (6 bases). The germline CDR1 and CDR2 sequences are KGHSH and LQKENI. CDR3 length: 14 residues. V was shortened by 3 bases and J by 1 base, with 10 bases between the two germline ends. The CDR3 loop is CASSPTTGSYEQYF. The CDR3 DNA follows: TGTGCCAGCTCACCCACCACAGGGTCCTACGAGCAGTACTTC.

In DNA, the CDR3 is TGTGCCAGCAGTCAAGGACTAGCGGGAGGGTATGGGGCCAACGTCCTGACTTTC. As protein: CASSQGLAGGYGANVLTF. The rearrangement joins TRBV6-1 to TRBJ2-6; 15 bases are shared with TRBD2. The V gene end was trimmed by 5 bases and the J gene end by 3 bases; junction bases not matched to a gene: 5. CDR1 and CDR2 (germline): MNHNS, SASEGT. The CDR3 length is 18 residues.

The rearrangement joins TRBV5-1 to TRBJ2-1; 10 nucleotides agree with TRBD2. Germline assignment: CDR1 SGHRS and CDR2 YFSETQ. The CDR3 runs 17 residues. Trimming removed 5 bases from V and 8 bases from J; junction bases left unmatched: 16. The DNA of the CDR3 is TGCGCCAGCAGAGGGGTACCCCTAGCGGGAGCGGCGCATGAGCAGTTCTTC. Translation gives CASRGVPLAGAAHEQFF. The complete variable domain, with remaining parts taken from reference TRBV5-1 and TRBJ2-1, reads KAGVTQTPRYLIKTRGQQVTLSCSPISGHRSVSWYQQTPGQGLQFLFEYFSETQRNKGNFPGRFSGRQFSNSRSEMNVSTLELGDSALYLCASRGVPLAGAAHEQFFGPGTRLTVL.

This clone appeared a few times. The chain has TRBV7-8 and TRBJ2-5, with TRBD2 identical over 8 bases. J gave up 4 bases and V 8 bases, and 3 bases lay outside the gene matches. This CDR3 has 12 amino acids. Looked up from germline, CDR1 is SGHVS and CDR2 is FQNEAQ. The CDR3 DNA sequence: TGTGCCAGCTCGCTAGCGGGAGAGACCCAGTACTTC. Its translation is CASSLAGETQYF.

The chain links TRBV7-2 to TRBJ1-2; weak D call: TRBD1 (6 bases). Germline CDR1 reads SGHTA; CDR2 reads FQGNSA. V was pared by 2 bases and J by 8 bases, with 9 bases between. The CDR3 is 12 amino acids. For the CDR3, the DNA is TGTGCCAGCAGCTTAAACAGGGAGGGCTACACCTTC. As protein: CASSLNREGYTF. Combining the CDR3 with reference TRBV7-2 and TRBJ1-2 gives the whole variable domain GAGVSQSPSNKVTEKGKDVELRCDPISGHTALYWYRQSLGQGLEFLIYFQGNSAPDKSGLPSDRFSAERTGGSVSTLTIQRTQQEDSAVYLCASSLNREGYTFGSGTRLTVV.

This clone was seen a few times. The rearrangement uses TRBV28 and TRBJ1-2; TRBD1 matches 7 bases. With 7 bases clipped from V and 0 bases from J, the junction kept 11 bases outside the gene matches. The CDR3 runs to 16 residues. Germline assignment: CDR1 MDHEN and CDR2 SYDVKM. CDR3 protein: CASTIGGTVSNYGYTF. CDR3 bases: TGTGCCAGCACCATTGGAGGGACAGTCTCTAACTATGGCTACACCTTC.

The rearrangement joins TRBV6-6 to TRBJ2-7; the D is unclear. Germline assignment: CDR1 MNHNY and CDR2 SVGAGI (reference sequence). V lost 7 bases to trimming and J lost 10 bases, with 17 bases between them. The CDR3 contains 12 residues. CDR3 coding DNA: TGTGCCAGCACCGAGAGAAAGATATTTCAGTACTTC. The encoded protein is CASTERKIFQYF.